These 2 T cell receptor beta chains were all obtained from the same sample, sequenced in a study of cytomegalovirus exposure and HLA in healthy donors. PCR involved 60 Vbeta and 13 Jbeta primers. TCRdb's table, derived via immunoSEQ multiplex PCR, lists solely in-frame clones and lacks some. This table holds 250,000 to 350,000 clones, under 90% found once. Sequencing was performed on PBMCs. Source of these receptors: a girl under 10 years old in good health and CMV-seronegative.

The chain combines TRBV5-1 with TRBJ1-1; D remains unclear. Trimming took off 0 bases at V and 0 bases at J, with 12 bases between the two ends. Germline CDR1 reads SGHRS; CDR2 reads YFSETQ. The CDR3 is 16 amino acids. This CDR3 reads CASSLGQTVLNTEAFF. The DNA of the CDR3 is TGCGCCAGCAGCTTGGGGCAAACAGTCTTGAACACTGAAGCTTTCTTT. Full variable domain (remainder filled in from reference TRBV5-1 and TRBJ1-1): KAGVTQTPRYLIKTRGQQVTLSCSPISGHRSVSWYQQTPGQGLQFLFEYFSETQRNKGNFPGRFSGRQFSNSRSEMNVSTLELGDSALYLCASSLGQTVLNTEAFFGQGTRLTVV.

The chain couples TRBV4-1 to TRBJ2-4, with 7 bases identical to TRBD1. Germline-derived CDR1 and CDR2 are MGHRA and YSYEKL. This CDR3 region has 18 residues. V trimming: 0 bases; J trimming: 6 bases; junction bases outside the gene matches: 14. The CDR3 region is CASSQDYRQGTGRNIQYF. The CDR3 bases are TGCGCCAGCAGCCAAGATTATCGACAGGGAACGGGAAGAAACATTCAGTACTTC.